Sequencing of this T cell receptor (beta chain) was carried out in a study of T cell repertoires in ileal Crohn's disease. Study-level information: 35% were active smokers at surgery; median disease duration was approximately 8.5 years. Every patient was operated on for stricturing (approximately 60%) or penetrating (around 40%) complications. Whole-study results and caveats: Active smokers at surgery had more clonal expansions than non-smokers. Every patient over 26.8% clonality showed endoscopic recurrence.

Clones were sequenced by immunoSEQ multiplex PCR, and TCRdb holds only the in-frame ones, with some missing. Of 7,000 to 9,500 clones listed, roughly 96% are singletons. Note on this clone: As yet, its antigen is unknown.

The CDR3 extends over 13 amino acids. Germline V gene sequence: CDR1 SEHNR, CDR2 FQNEAQ (reference sequence). Between the trimmed V and J ends, which lost 1 base and 11 bases, there was a span of 14 bases. The clonotype comes from an adult with Crohn's disease. Input material: ileal tissue. The chain links TRBV7-9 to TRBJ1-1; unclear D gene. The CDR3 region has the DNA TGTGCCAGCAGCTTAGTGGTCGGTTTCCGTGCTTTCTTT. As protein: CASSLVVGFRAFF.